This TCR beta chain appears in the sequencing data of a study of siplizumab effects on memory and regulatory T cells. The study's findings and limits: Naive T cells were seemingly more diverse than memory cells, and major contributions to the alloresponse seemed to be made by them. Siplizumab significantly decreased alloreactive sequences from unstimulated CD4+ memory cells. Naive or memory phenotype was unassignable for roughly 80-95% of proliferating CD4+ or CD8+ clones.

Germline assignment: CDR1 SGHTA and CDR2 FQGNSA. The CDR3 is 16 amino acids. With V trimmed by 5 bases and J by 3 bases, 7 bases remained unmatched. Assaying covered some 10^5 TCR templates per sample. TCRdb's table, derived via immunoSEQ multiplex PCR, lists solely in-frame clones and lacks some. The sample has some 65,000 clones; approximately 89% are singletons. This clone appeared once. Its antigen is undetermined. This sequence was found in a human donor in good health. The V call is TRBV7-2, the J call TRBJ2-7; 13 bases are shared with TRBD2. Sequencing was carried out using Tregs sorted from blood. In DNA, the CDR3 is TGTGCCAGCAGCCCAACTAGCGGGAGGGGTCTCTACGAGCAGTACTTC. Translating gives CASSPTSGRGLYEQYF. Complete variable domain (other parts from reference TRBV7-2 and TRBJ2-7): GAGVSQSPSNKVTEKGKDVELRCDPISGHTALYWYRQSLGQGLEFLIYFQGNSAPDKSGLPSDRFSAERTGGSVSTLTIQRTQQEDSAVYLCASSPTSGRGLYEQYFGPGTRLTVT.